The clone carrying this T cell receptor (beta chain) occurred many times. All sequencing subjects had displayed CD8+CD57+ cell expansion on flow cytometry. This sample stems from a study of CD8+CD57+ T cells in acquired aplastic anemia. The trim removed 0 bases at V and 10 bases at J, leaving 9 bases unmatched. Germline V gene data show CDR1 as MNHEY and CDR2 as SVGAGI. The CDR3 covers 16 residues. It was genomic DNA that served as the template for profiling TCR beta VDJ and CDR3. TCRdb reanalysed the reads using MiXCR and keeps one entry per CDR3 protein. The table includes approximately 150,000 distinct CDR3 sequences, roughly half detected once.

V gene TRBV6-5 combines with J gene TRBJ1-6, with 7 bases identical to TRBD1. The TCR comes from a human donor with aplastic anemia. Sequencing was done on a sample of sorted CD4+, CD8+, or CD8+CD57+ T cells (not recorded which) from PBMCs. DNA for the CDR3: TGTGCCAGCAGTTACTCACAACCCAGGGGGTGGTCACCCCTCCACTTT. Protein product: CASSYSQPRGWSPLHF.